What follows is one TCR beta chain and its context. Its antigen remains unidentified. The sample belongs to a study of early T cells in non-severe SARS-CoV-2 infection. Study details: Bulk RNA isolated from unsorted whole blood underwent sequencing; chains were not paired.

TCRdb independently ran MiXCR on the 5' RACE reads; one entry per CDR3 protein. The sample carries tens of thousands of distinct CDR3 sequences, 18% recorded once. Study-wide results and caveats: Reliance on VDJdb matching favored anti-spike CD8 responses; private and CD4 specificities were missed.

In germline, CDR1 is SNHLY, CDR2 FYNNEI. This CDR3 comprises 16 residues. The ends lost 4 bases at V and 0 bases at J; junction bases unmatched: 5. This chain links TRBV2 with TRBJ1-5, with 8 positions matching TRBD1. The receptor's source is an adult who was a healthcare worker with PCR-confirmed SARS-CoV-2 infection or an uninfected control (not recorded which). Sequencing was performed on whole blood, taken at baseline. In DNA form, the CDR3 reads TGTGCCAGCAGTGTCCGACAGGGGAATAGCAATCAGCCCCAGCATTTT. Protein product: CASSVRQGNSNQPQHF.